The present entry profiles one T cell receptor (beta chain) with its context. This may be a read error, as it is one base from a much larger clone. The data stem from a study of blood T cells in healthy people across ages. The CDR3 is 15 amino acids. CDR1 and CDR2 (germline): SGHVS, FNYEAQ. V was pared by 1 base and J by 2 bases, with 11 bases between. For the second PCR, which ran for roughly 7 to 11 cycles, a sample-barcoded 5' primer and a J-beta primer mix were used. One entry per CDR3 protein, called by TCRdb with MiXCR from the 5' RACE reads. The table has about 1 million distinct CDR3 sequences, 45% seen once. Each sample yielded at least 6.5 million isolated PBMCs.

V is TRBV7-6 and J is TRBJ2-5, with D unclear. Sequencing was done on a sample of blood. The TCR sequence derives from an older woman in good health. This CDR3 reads CASSLGSAYQETQYF. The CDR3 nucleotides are TGTGCCAGCAGCTTAGGGTCCGCCTATCAAGAGACCCAGTACTTC. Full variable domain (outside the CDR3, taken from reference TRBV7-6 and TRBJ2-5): GAGVSQSPRYKVTKRGQDVALRCDPISGHVSLYWYRQALGQGPEFLTYFNYEAQQDKSGLPNDRFSAERPEGSISTLTIQRTEQRDSAMYRCASSLGSAYQETQYFGPGTRLLVL.